The rows below give T cell receptor beta chains drawn from one sample of a study of CD8 T cells in Susac syndrome. TCRdb analysed the immunoSEQ multiplex PCR reads with MiXCR anew, one entry per CDR3 protein. The sample shows about 22,000 distinct CDR3 sequences, 90% to 95% of them seen only once. Sequenced sample: CD8+ T cells from PBMCs. The receptors shown here come from a human donor in good health. Both conserved end residues are part of each CDR3. D genes are given only for firm matches. The size field is filled for only some rows; it gives once, few, many or a size class.

CDR3aa	CDR3nt	j_gene	d_gene	v_gene	abundance
CASSVSYPGNTEAFF	TGCGCCAGCAGCGTTTCCTACCCGGGGAACACTGAAGCTTTCTTT	TRBJ1-1	.	TRBV5-1	.
CASRLSGGGRNEQFF	TGTGCCAGCAGACTTAGCGGGGGGGGTCGGAATGAGCAGTTCTTC	TRBJ2-1	TRBD2	TRBV12-3/TRBV12-4	.
CASQEGGDGYTF	TGTGCCAGCCAAGAGGGAGGGGATGGCTACACCTTC	TRBJ1-2	.	TRBV5-6	.
CSAQQGWQNIQYF	TGCAGTGCACAACAGGGTTGGCAAAACATTCAGTACTTC	TRBJ2-4	.	TRBV20-1	.
CSARDREAIYNEQFF	TGCAGTGCTAGAGATCGCGAAGCCATCTACAATGAGCAGTTCTTC	TRBJ2-1	.	TRBV20-1	once
CATLKQGATGELFF	TGTGCCACCCTAAAACAGGGGGCCACCGGGGAGCTGTTTTTT	TRBJ2-2	TRBD1	TRBV7-7	.
CASSRGTYQPQHF	TGTGCCAGCAGCCGAGGGACCTATCAGCCCCAGCATTTT	TRBJ1-5	.	TRBV12-3/TRBV12-4	.
CASSLTGVNSKNIQYF	TGTGCCAGCTCTCTGACAGGGGTGAATTCCAAAAACATTCAGTACTTC	TRBJ2-4	TRBD1	TRBV12-3/TRBV12-4	.
CASSPGEPYEQYF	TGTGCCAGCAGCCCTGGGGAACCCTACGAGCAGTACTTC	TRBJ2-7	.	TRBV9	once
CASSLQGASYEQYF	TGTGCCAGCAGCTTGCAGGGGGCCTCCTACGAGCAGTACTTC	TRBJ2-7	TRBD1	TRBV5-6	.
CASSVEGLAGSGQYF	TGTGCCAGCAGCGTAGAAGGCCTAGCGGGAAGCGGGCAGTACTTC	TRBJ2-5	TRBD2	TRBV9	.
CASSLTLPAF	TGTGCCAGCAGCCTGACCCTTCCCGCTTTT	TRBJ1-1	.	TRBV5-6	.
CASSFTQGAIPSYEQYF	TGTGCCAGCAGCTTCACACAGGGGGCGATCCCTTCCTACGAGCAGTACTTC	TRBJ2-7	TRBD1	TRBV7-4	.
CASSIAGEDEQYF	TGTGCCAGTAGTATAGCGGGAGAAGACGAGCAGTACTTC	TRBJ2-7	.	TRBV19	.
CSARDQGNQPQHF	TGCAGTGCTAGAGATCAAGGGAATCAGCCCCAGCATTTT	TRBJ1-5	.	TRBV20-1	once
CASSIAGTTNQPQHF	TGTGCCAGTAGTATAGCCGGGACGACAAATCAGCCCCAGCATTTT	TRBJ1-5	.	TRBV19	.
CASSPRQVLNTEAFF	TGTGCCAGCAGCCCCAGACAGGTTTTGAACACTGAAGCTTTCTTT	TRBJ1-1	.	TRBV7-9	.
CASQGGQAETQYF	TGTGCCAGCCAGGGGGGGCAGGCAGAGACCCAGTACTTC	TRBJ2-5	.	TRBV9	.
CASSLGEGVYQPQHF	TGTGCCAGCAGCTTGGGGGAAGGGGTTTACCAGCCCCAGCATTTT	TRBJ1-5	.	TRBV7-2	.
CASSSRQGGGDIQYF	TGTGCCAGCAGCTCCCGACAGGGCGGGGGAGACATTCAGTACTTC	TRBJ2-4	.	TRBV7-9	.
CASSPTGVSGANVLTF	TGTGCCAGCAGCCCCACGGGTGTTTCTGGGGCCAACGTCCTGACTTTC	TRBJ2-6	.	TRBV14	once
CASSAGTGEAEAFF	TGTGCCAGCAGCGCCGGGACAGGGGAGGCTGAAGCTTTCTTT	TRBJ1-1	TRBD1	TRBV13	few
CSASLRGVGSTEAFF	TGCAGTGCTAGCCTTCGGGGGGTGGGGAGCACTGAAGCTTTCTTT	TRBJ1-1	.	TRBV20-1	once
CASSSLDRSYEQYF	TGTGCCAGCAGCTCCCTGGACAGATCCTACGAGCAGTACTTC	TRBJ2-7	.	TRBV5-5	once
CASSPPGTGIYEQYF	TGTGCCAGCAGCCCCCCCGGGACAGGGATCTACGAGCAGTACTTC	TRBJ2-7	TRBD1	TRBV11-2	once
CASRTGVGTQYF	TGTGCCAGCAGAACAGGGGTGGGGACCCAGTACTTC	TRBJ2-5	TRBD1	TRBV27	once
CASSLGTVPSSGNTIYF	TGTGCCAGCAGCTTAGGGACAGTCCCCAGCTCTGGAAACACCATATATTTT	TRBJ1-3	.	TRBV7-2	.
CASSSGTENTGELFF	TGTGCCAGCAGCTCCGGGACAGAGAACACCGGGGAGCTGTTTTTT	TRBJ2-2	TRBD1	TRBV6-2/TRBV6-3	.
CASNGYTGTSGSRSYNEQFF	TGTGCCAGCAACGGTTATACCGGGACTAGCGGGTCTCGGTCCTACAATGAGCAGTTCTTC	TRBJ2-1	TRBD2	TRBV7-6	once
CASSLGVSEAFF	TGTGCCAGCAGTTTAGGGGTCTCTGAAGCTTTCTTT	TRBJ1-1	.	TRBV6-2/TRBV6-3	.
CASSFRGASWQFF	TGTGCCAGCAGCTTCAGGGGGGCTTCATGGCAGTTCTTC	TRBJ2-1	.	TRBV7-2	.
CASLDSANTGELFF	TGTGCCAGTCTCGATAGCGCGAACACCGGGGAGCTGTTTTTT	TRBJ2-2	.	TRBV19	.
CASGTRQGVVADTQYF	TGTGCTAGTGGTACCCGACAGGGGGTTGTGGCAGATACGCAGTATTTT	TRBJ2-3	TRBD1	TRBV12-5	.
CASSLGRRDSYEQYF	TGTGCCAGCAGCTTGGGGAGAAGGGACTCCTACGAGCAGTACTTC	TRBJ2-7	.	TRBV5-6	.
CASSSPYGGGHQETQYF	TGTGCCAGCAGTTCCCCGTATGGCGGGGGCCACCAAGAGACCCAGTACTTC	TRBJ2-5	.	TRBV12-3/TRBV12-4	.
CASSPTGQGLSSYNEQFF	TGCGCCAGCAGTCCAACGGGACAGGGGCTCAGCTCCTACAATGAGCAGTTCTTC	TRBJ2-1	TRBD1	TRBV23-1	few
CASSVGYTEAFF	TGTGCCAGCAGCGTAGGTTACACTGAAGCTTTCTTT	TRBJ1-1	.	TRBV9	.
CASSLGGTGETQYF	TGTGCCAGCAGCTTAGGAGGTACAGGAGAGACCCAGTACTTC	TRBJ2-5	.	TRBV7-9	.
CASSTGRTEAFF	TGTGCCAGCAGCACGGGGCGAACTGAAGCTTTCTTT	TRBJ1-1	.	TRBV2	.
CASSPRTSGGTDTQYF	TGTGCCAGCAGCCCTAGGACTAGCGGGGGAACAGATACGCAGTATTTT	TRBJ2-3	TRBD2	TRBV13	.